What follows is one T cell receptor (beta chain) and its context. The target of this receptor is not known. Base qualities were left out, and no much larger clone turns up one base away. This sample was included in a study of T cell changes during pregnancy in multiple sclerosis (dated by TCRdb to between 2018 and 2021). Notes on the research overall: The study examined how the T cell repertoire changed over the course of pregnancy in women with multiple sclerosis.

From the cysteine up to the phenylalanine, the CDR3 has a length of 15 residues. The entry retains the CDR3 DNA only, 45 bases that are in frame from base 1. The germline V end is reduced by 2 bases and the J end by 7 bases; junction bases left unmatched: 10. Via the germline V gene, CDR1 is SNHLY and CDR2 FYNNEI. The method behind the library was the immunoSEQ multiplex PCR assay. TCRdb carries this immuneACCESS record with in-frame sequences only. Its versions omit some clonotypes, under half of them owing to an unresolved V gene in the studies checked, with the rest unexplained. This sample comprises 65,000 to 75,000 clones, about 89% of them detected only once. Over 1.1% of the sample is in the top ten clones.

The material sequenced was peripheral blood, taken in the second trimester of pregnancy. This sequence was found in a female donor with multiple sclerosis, enrolled in a pregnancy study. The chain links TRBV2 with TRBJ2-5, with 7 central nucleotides matching TRBD2. The DNA reads as follows: TGTGCCAGCAGTGAAATCGAGGCTTCTAGCGGGACCCAGTACTTC. Its translation is CASSEIEASSGTQYF.